This TCR beta chain was captured in a study of control samples from healthy donors and cancer patients (dated by TCRdb to 2019 to 2021). The CDR3 goes from the cysteine to the phenylalanine over 12 residues. Left in the record is the CDR3 DNA by itself, 36 bases read in frame from the first base. A distance of 4 bases separates the germline ends of V and J, which lose 4 bases and 0 bases respectively. The germline V gene yields SQVTM for CDR1 and ANQGSEA for CDR2. Libraries were constructed by the immunoSEQ multiplex PCR assay. The immuneACCESS repertoire file appears here via TCRdb, limited to in-frame rearrangements. These files lack a portion of the clones; in checked studies, under half of the deficit traces to unresolved V genes, and the cause of the others is not known. The sample table contains about 100,000 clones; only one count was recorded for 87% of them. The top ten clones comprise about 20% of the sample.

To note about this clone: Its antigen is currently not known. Base quality data are lacking; no much larger clone is found one base away.

The sequence was obtained from a woman aged 50 to 60 in good health. This chain is built from TRBV29-1 and TRBJ1-3; the D gene identity is not certain. Sequenced input: blood. In nucleotide form, the sequence is TGCAGCGTTGGCTTCTCTGGAAACACCATATATTTT. Its protein is CSVGFSGNTIYF.